This T cell receptor (beta chain) was captured by sequencing in a study of T-cell memory formation after mild COVID-19. Study-wide background: Across donors, TCR clusters were largely donor specific.

Study outcomes and limitations: The authors did not confirm SARS-CoV-2 specificity of second-wave clones peaking day 37. Among clones contracting day 15 to 85, CD4/CD8 was balanced, whereas later expanders leaned CD4+.

TCRalpha and TCRbeta libraries used 5'RACE with constant-segment primers and UMIs. MiXCR, run by TCRdb on the 5' RACE reads, gives a single entry per CDR3 protein. In the table there are some 320,000 distinct CDR3 sequences, roughly 15% of which are singletons. This clonotype has only a few counts. The antigen is undetermined. The CDR3 consists of 11 residues. Trimming took 7 bases from V and 7 from J, leaving 11 bases between them. From germline, CDR1 is MNHEY and CDR2 SVGAGI. V is TRBV6-5 and J is TRBJ2-7; D gene uncertain. This TCR was recovered from a man between 18 and 35 years old who had mild COVID-19 (a few samples of this study predate the infection). Cell type and time point are not known. Sequenced sample: PBMCs or a T cell subset sorted from them (not recorded which). CDR3 sequence reads: CASTSAGEQYF. CDR3 in DNA: TGTGCCAGCACCTCGGCCGGGGAGCAGTACTTC.